The 8 T cell receptor beta chains below all came from one sample that was sequenced in a study of cytomegalovirus exposure and HLA in healthy donors. A multiplex PCR was run with 60 Vbeta primers and 13 Jbeta primers. Sequencing used immunoSEQ multiplex PCR; TCRdb keeps in-frame clones, though not all of them. The repertoire includes around 190,000 clones, around 77% of them detected once, and roughly 2% sits in the top ten. Sequenced input: PBMCs. The receptors come from a man aged 30-40 years in good health and CMV-seronegative.

Only one count was recorded for this clone. The gene calls are TRBV11-3 and TRBJ2-5; TRBD2 aligns across 11 bases. The CDR3 loop spans 16 amino acids. Looked up from germline, CDR1 is SGHNT and CDR2 is YENEEA. Trimming cost V 5 bases and J 1 base; bases outside gene matches: 6. CDR3 coding DNA: TGTGCCAGCAGCCCAGGGGGACTAGCGGTCCAAGAGACCCAGTACTTC. This translates into CASSPGGLAVQETQYF.

CDR3 residues: CAWSAAFGRGIPPVGNTIYF. CDR3 bases: TGTGCCTGGAGTGCCGCCTTTGGCAGGGGAATCCCCCCCGTTGGAAACACCATATATTTT. The chain is built from TRBV30 and TRBJ1-3; perhaps TRBD1 as D (6 bases). Germline CDR1 is GTSNPN and CDR2 is SVGIG (reference sequence). CDR3 size: 20 residues. The V gene lost 1 base and the J gene lost 3 bases, with 28 bases spanning the gap.

This chain links TRBV29-1 with TRBJ2-2, with 10 bases that match TRBD2. Per germline, CDR1 SQVTM and CDR2 ANQGSEA. V was pared by 5 bases and J by 6 bases, with 12 bases of the junction left unmatched. The length of the CDR3 is 16 residues. The CDR3, as DNA: TGCAGCGTTCAGGATGGGCTAGCGGGAGTCCCCGGGGAGCTGTTTTTT. Its translation: CSVQDGLAGVPGELFF.

The chain links TRBV7-9 to TRBJ2-1; the match to TRBD2 covers 9 bases. J gave up 6 bases and V 4 bases, and 7 bases lay outside the gene matches. This CDR3 has 15 residues. The V gene's germline CDR1 is SEHNR and CDR2 FQNEAQ (reference sequence). The CDR3 bases are TGTGCCAGCAGCTACGGGGGCGGGGGGGCCAATGAGCAGTTCTTC. This sequence encodes CASSYGGGGANEQFF.

This rearrangement joins TRBV5-1 to TRBJ2-1, with 8 nucleotides matching TRBD2. CDR3 length: 15 amino acids. The germline V gene has CDR1 SGHRS and CDR2 YFSETQ. V lost 4 bases and J lost 7; bases outside the gene matches: 10. As DNA, the CDR3 is TGCGCCAGCAGCCCCTCCGGGACTAGTGGGAATGAGCAGTTCTTC. This encodes CASSPSGTSGNEQFF.

The rearrangement joins TRBV9 to TRBJ2-7, with 9 bases that match TRBD2. The trim removed 0 bases at V and 1 base at J, leaving 2 bases unmatched. Germline CDR1 reads SGDLS; CDR2 reads YYNGEE. The CDR3 is 15 amino acids. CDR3 in DNA: TGTGCCAGCAGCGTAGGACTAGCGGAATCCTACGAGCAGTACTTC. Its protein is CASSVGLAESYEQYF.

Note on this clone: Other nucleotide sequences in the sample specify the same CDR3. The chain has TRBV7-3 and TRBJ2-7; the match to TRBD2 covers 11 bases. The CDR3 spans 14 residues. Germline-derived CDR1 and CDR2 are SGHTA and FQGTGA. J was trimmed by 0 bases and V by 6 bases; bases with no gene match: 1. The CDR3 is CASSLAGGSYEQYF. The CDR3 region has the DNA TGTGCCAGCAGTCTAGCGGGAGGCTCCTACGAGCAGTACTTC.

This clone was seen once. The rearrangement uses TRBV28 and TRBJ2-3, with 9 nucleotides matching TRBD1. Per the germline V gene, CDR1 is MDHEN and CDR2 is SYDVKM. CDR3 size: 15 residues. V gave up 6 bases and J gave up 6 bases; unmatched junction bases: 10. The CDR3 sequence: CASSGPGTGTDTQYF. The CDR3 coding sequence is TGTGCCAGCAGCGGGCCAGGGACAGGGACCGATACGCAGTATTTT. The whole variable domain, remainder taken from reference TRBV28 and TRBJ2-3, is DVKVTQSSRYLVKRTGEKVFLECVQDMDHENMFWYRQDPGLGLRLIYFSYDVKMKEKGDIPEGYSVSREKKERFSLILESASTNQTSMYLCASSGPGTGTDTQYFGPGTRLTVL.